This TCR beta chain was found in a study of cytomegalovirus exposure and HLA in healthy donors. Only in-frame clones appear in the TCRdb table, and some are missing; sequencing was by immunoSEQ multiplex PCR. The sample has 250,000 or so clones; approximately 87% are singletons. The CDR3 runs 13 residues. Trimming pared 2 bases from V and 1 base from J, leaving 5 bases between. Germline lookup yields CDR1 KGHSH and CDR2 LQKENI. V usage is TRBV18 and J usage is TRBJ2-5; D uncertain. Sequenced sample: PBMCs. The clonotype comes from a man younger than 30 in good health and CMV-seronegative. This chain's CDR3 is CASSPMAQETQYF. The CDR3 bases are TGTGCCAGCTCACCAATGGCCCAAGAGACCCAGTACTTC.